Listed below are T cell receptor beta chains from one sample, sequenced in a study of molecular identifiers for immune sequencing clone quantification. MiXCR was run by TCRdb on the PCR reads, yielding one entry per CDR3 protein. The repertoire has roughly 300,000 distinct CDR3 sequences, about 22% of them found once; the top ten carry approximately 0.74%. Sequenced sample: naive CD8+ T cells from blood, with Jurkat cell RNA spiked in. These receptors were collected from a human donor in good health. Some libraries in this study had Jurkat cell RNA spiked in. Each CDR3 is given with its conserved first and last residue. D genes are given only for firm matches. Only part of the rows carry a size: once, few, many, or a class if the clone is expanded.

v_call	clone_size	d_call	j_call	cdr3_nt	cdr3_aa
TRBV28	NA	NA	TRBJ2-5	TGTGCCAGCAGCTCGAACGGGAAGACCCAGTACTTC	CASSSNGKTQYF
TRBV29-1	NA	TRBD2	TRBJ2-5	TGCAGCGTTGAATACGGGGGGGCAGGAGAGACCCAGTACTTC	CSVEYGGAGETQYF
TRBV6-6	many	NA	TRBJ2-7	TGTGCCAGCAGTTACCAGGGAAGTTCCTACGAGCAGTACTTC	CASSYQGSSYEQYF
TRBV27	few	NA	TRBJ2-7	TGTGCCAGCAGTCCCATCCCTCCCTACGAGCAGTACTTC	CASSPIPPYEQYF
TRBV28	few	NA	TRBJ1-6	TGTGCCAGCAGTGTGGCCCAGGGGTATAAGGTACCATATAATTCACCCCTCCACTTT	CASSVAQGYKVPYNSPLHF
TRBV4-1	few	TRBD2	TRBJ2-5	TGCGCCAGCAGCCAAGAGCTAGCGGGAGCCCGCTTCCAAGAGACCCAGTACTTC	CASSQELAGARFQETQYF
TRBV11-2	few	NA	TRBJ2-7	TGTGCCAGCAGCTTAGAAAGAGCTAGCGAGCAGTACTTC	CASSLERASEQYF
TRBV24-1	NA	TRBD2	TRBJ2-1	TGTGCCACCAGTGATGGATGGACTAGCGGACCACTTAGTTACTACAATGAGCAGTTCTTC	CATSDGWTSGPLSYYNEQFF
TRBV30	many	NA	TRBJ2-5	TGTGCCTGGAGAGCGGGCGGTGAAGAGACCCAGTACTTC	CAWRAGGEETQYF
TRBV6-1	NA	NA	TRBJ1-5	TGTGCCAGCAGTGATATTGGGGATATCCCCCAGCATTTT	CASSDIGDIPQHF
TRBV20-1	many	TRBD2	TRBJ2-7	TGCAGTGCTAGAGATCGGACTAGGTCCACCTACGAGCAGTACTTC	CSARDRTRSTYEQYF
TRBV27	few	NA	TRBJ2-7	TGTGCCAGCAGTTTGTCGGGGGTAGCCTACGAGCAGTACTTC	CASSLSGVAYEQYF
TRBV29-1	few	NA	TRBJ1-1	TGCAGCGTTGAAGATGTACAGGGTAACACTGAAGCTTTCTTT	CSVEDVQGNTEAFF
TRBV28	few	TRBD2	TRBJ2-7	TGTGCCAGCAGTTTCGGCGGGAGAGGTGACGAGCAGTACTTC	CASSFGGRGDEQYF
TRBV5-4	few	TRBD1	TRBJ2-7	TGTGCCAGCAGCCTGACAGGGTTCAACGAGCAGTACTTC	CASSLTGFNEQYF
TRBV4-3	many	NA	TRBJ2-7	TGCGCCAGCAGCCAAGATGGTCGCGCGGGCGAGCAGTACTTC	CASSQDGRAGEQYF
TRBV5-6	many	TRBD2	TRBJ2-3	TGTGCCAGCAGCTTGGCCCTAGCGGGACGAGATACGCAGTATTTT	CASSLALAGRDTQYF
TRBV2	many	NA	TRBJ2-3	TGTGCCAGCAGTGAAAGGGGCACCAGCACAGATACGCAGTATTTT	CASSERGTSTDTQYF
TRBV7-9	many	NA	TRBJ2-2	TGTGCCAGCAGCTTTTCCGGGACACTAAACACCGGGGAGCTGTTTTTT	CASSFSGTLNTGELFF
TRBV20-1	NA	TRBD2	TRBJ2-1	TGCAGTGCTAGAGATTATAGCGGGAGGGCCGTGTTTGGGTACAATGAGCAGTTCTTC	CSARDYSGRAVFGYNEQFF
TRBV5-4	few	TRBD2	TRBJ2-7	TGTGCCAGCAGGCCCCACGGGGGGGCTAAGGAGCAGTACTTC	CASRPHGGAKEQYF
TRBV9	many	NA	TRBJ2-2	TGTGCCAGCTCATGGGCCGGGGAGCTGTTTTTT	CASSWAGELFF
TRBV28	few	NA	TRBJ2-2	TGTGCCAGCAGTTCCTCGCAGGGGTGGACCGGGGAGCTGTTTTTT	CASSSSQGWTGELFF
TRBV30	NA	TRBD2	TRBJ2-7	TGTGCCTGGAGTGAGCTAGCGGGAACCTACGAGCAGTACTTC	CAWSELAGTYEQYF
TRBV27	NA	TRBD1	TRBJ1-1	TGTGCCAGCAGTACTCTACAGGGGAGGGGCACTGAAGCTTTCTTT	CASSTLQGRGTEAFF
TRBV19	NA	TRBD1	TRBJ1-2	TGTGCCTGTAGTATTTTGCCCCTGGACAGGACCGGCTACACCTTC	CACSILPLDRTGYTF
TRBV4-3	many	NA	TRBJ2-7	TGCGCCAGCAGCCAAGTAGTAGATTACGAGCAGTACTTC	CASSQVVDYEQYF
TRBV5-8	few	NA	TRBJ1-1	TGTGCCAGCAGCTGGGGCAGGGCTAGTGAAGCTTTCTTT	CASSWGRASEAFF
TRBV7-3	many	TRBD2	TRBJ2-2	TGTGCCAGCAGCTTGGGCCTAGCGGGAGGGCCAACCGGGGAGCTGTTTTTT	CASSLGLAGGPTGELFF
TRBV2	NA	TRBD2	TRBJ2-3	TGTGCCAGCACTATGGCGGGGGGAAGGACAGATACGCAGTATTTT	CASTMAGGRTDTQYF
TRBV5-1	many	NA	TRBJ2-4	TGCGCCAGCAGCTTGGCCGACCGAACCAAAAACATTCAGTACTTC	CASSLADRTKNIQYF
TRBV25-1	NA	NA	TRBJ2-1	TGTGCCAGCCGTGAATCCGGCCCCCTGCCTTACCATGAGCAGTTCTTC	CASRESGPLPYHEQFF
TRBV20-1	NA	TRBD2	TRBJ2-3	TGCAGTGCTGGGGAGGCGGGAGGCTGGGGCGGAGATACGCAGTATTTT	CSAGEAGGWGGDTQYF
TRBV29-1	NA	NA	TRBJ1-1	TGCAGCGTTGTTGTGAACACTGAAGCTATCTTT	CSVVVNTEAIF
TRBV5-6	many	NA	TRBJ2-3	TGTGCCAGCAGCTTGGAGGGCAGGGGAGCGGATACGCAGTATTTT	CASSLEGRGADTQYF
TRBV28	NA	TRBD1	TRBJ2-5	TGTGCCAGCAGTTCCGTTGAGACAGGGGGGACCCAGTACTTC	CASSSVETGGTQYF
TRBV6-2/TRBV6-3	few	NA	TRBJ2-3	TGTGCCAGCAGGCCTCCGGACGGCTACACAGATACGCAGTATTTT	CASRPPDGYTDTQYF
TRBV7-9	many	TRBD1	TRBJ2-2	TGTGCCAGCAGCTTGGGCCAGGGGGCGGCCACCGGGGAGCTGTTTTTT	CASSLGQGAATGELFF
TRBV4-1	NA	TRBD1	TRBJ2-1	TGCGCCAGCAGCCATCTAGGGACAGCCGTTAACAATGAGCAGTTCTTC	CASSHLGTAVNNEQFF
TRBV5-1	NA	NA	TRBJ1-5	TGCGCCAGCAGCTTGGGGGAGGCGCCTGTCGAGCCCCAGCATTTT	CASSLGEAPVEPQHF
TRBV25-1	few	NA	TRBJ2-2	TGTGCCAGCAGTGAATATTTGGCCGGGGAGCTGTTTTTT	CASSEYLAGELFF
TRBV28	NA	NA	TRBJ2-3	TGTGCCAGCAGTTTACGGGTGAACACAGATACGCAGTATTTT	CASSLRVNTDTQYF
TRBV4-1	NA	NA	TRBJ1-5	TGCGCCAGCAGCCAAGATATGGGGGATCAGCCCCAGCATTTT	CASSQDMGDQPQHF
TRBV28	NA	NA	TRBJ2-5	TGTGCCAGCAGCCTTACAGGGTACCAAGTGACCCAGTACTTC	CASSLTGYQVTQYF
TRBV30	NA	TRBD2	TRBJ2-7	TGTGCCTGGAGTGTAGGACTAGGGGCCTACGAGCAGTACTTC	CAWSVGLGAYEQYF
TRBV7-6	NA	TRBD2	TRBJ2-1	TGTGCCAGCAGCTTATCACACGGGGGGGACAATGGGCAGTTCTTC	CASSLSHGGDNGQFF
TRBV4-3	many	NA	TRBJ2-2	TGCGCCAGCAGCCAAGAGGACGGTCCACGGGAGCCCGGGGAGCTGTTTTTT	CASSQEDGPREPGELFF
TRBV6-1	few	TRBD1	TRBJ1-1	TGTGCCAGCAGTGAATTTACAGGGGTTGAAGCTTTCTTT	CASSEFTGVEAFF
TRBV3-1	few	NA	TRBJ1-1	TGTGCCAGCGGCCAAGCAACGACTGAAGCTTTCTTT	CASGQATTEAFF
TRBV28	many	NA	TRBJ2-5	TGTGCCAGCAGTTTAAGGGGCAGCCAAGAGACCCAGTACTTC	CASSLRGSQETQYF
TRBV9	few	NA	TRBJ2-5	TGTGCCAGCAGCGTAGAAGGGGACGACCAAGAGACCCAGTACTTC	CASSVEGDDQETQYF
TRBV11-2	NA	NA	TRBJ2-7	TGTGCCAGCAACTTGGAGCAGACCTACGAGCAGTACTTC	CASNLEQTYEQYF
TRBV10-2	many	NA	TRBJ2-6	TGCGCCAGCACGGACCTCTCTGGGGCCAACGTCCTGACTTTC	CASTDLSGANVLTF